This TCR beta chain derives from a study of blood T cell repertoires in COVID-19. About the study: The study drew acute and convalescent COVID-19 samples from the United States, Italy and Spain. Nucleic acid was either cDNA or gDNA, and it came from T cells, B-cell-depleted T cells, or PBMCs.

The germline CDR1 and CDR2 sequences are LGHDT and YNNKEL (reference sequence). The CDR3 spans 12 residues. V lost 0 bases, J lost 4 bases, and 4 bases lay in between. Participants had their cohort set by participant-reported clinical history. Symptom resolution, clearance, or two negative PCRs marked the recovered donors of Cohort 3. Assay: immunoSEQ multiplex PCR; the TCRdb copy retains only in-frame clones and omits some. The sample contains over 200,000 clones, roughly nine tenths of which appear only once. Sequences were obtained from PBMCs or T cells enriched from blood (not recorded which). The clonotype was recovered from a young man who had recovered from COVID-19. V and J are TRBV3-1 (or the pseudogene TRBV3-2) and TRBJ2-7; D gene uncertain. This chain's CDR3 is CASSQDTYEQYF. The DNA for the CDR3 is TGTGCCAGCAGCCAAGATACTTACGAGCAGTACTTC.